The clone carrying this T cell receptor (beta chain) was seen once. Authors' analysis steps: Estimation of nucleated cell counts was performed using reference gene primer amplification. Here immunoSEQ multiplex PCR was the method, and the copy in TCRdb shows in-frame clones only, minus some. Clone size and the V and J calls come from that table; the DNA yielded D and trimming. The table shows fewer than 250,000 clones, with approximately 90% occurring only once. This specimen comes from a study of blood T cell repertoires in COVID-19. Study-wide background: Acute and convalescent COVID-19 samples came from the United States, Italy and Spain.

The CDR3 sequence is 18 residues long. CDR1 and CDR2 (germline): ENHRY, SYGVKD. V shed 1 base and J shed 3 bases, with 18 bases lying between them. The Seattle patients, enrolled during active infection, were followed longitudinally. The genes are TRBV10-3 and TRBJ2-2, with D tentatively TRBD1 (7 bases). The specimen was peripheral blood. The clonotype originates from a man in his fifties or sixties with COVID-19, enrolled during active disease. CDR3 in DNA: TGTGCCATCAGTGAGTTGGCAGGGGGGCTTAGGGACACCGGGGAGCTGTTTTTT. It translates to CAISELAGGLRDTGELFF.